The 27 T cell receptor beta chains given below trace back to one sample, sequenced in a study of T cell changes during pregnancy in multiple sclerosis. Sequencing used immunoSEQ multiplex PCR; TCRdb keeps in-frame clones, though not all of them. The sample has fewer than 85,000 clones, about 92% seen once. The sequences come from peripheral blood, collected before pregnancy. These receptors came from a female donor with multiple sclerosis, enrolled in a pregnancy study.

V gene TRBV27 combines with J gene TRBJ2-3, with TRBD2 identical over 7 bases. The CDR3 is 16 amino acids. Germline CDR1 reads MNHEY; CDR2 reads SMNVEV (reference sequence). V was clipped by 5 bases and J by 1 base; unmatched bases: 9. The CDR3 DNA follows: TGTGCCAGCAGTCCCCACCCTAGCGGAGGCACAGATACGCAGTATTTT. It specifies CASSPHPSGGTDTQYF.

V usage is TRBV7-2 and J usage is TRBJ1-2; D gene uncertain. Germline V gene sequence: CDR1 SGHTA, CDR2 FQGNSA. The CDR3 spans 13 residues. V gave up 4 bases and J gave up 6 bases, with 12 bases separating them. The CDR3 DNA follows: TGTGCCAGCAGCTCACGCCGGGGTGATGGCTACACCTTC. It translates to CASSSRRGDGYTF.

Turning to this clone: An end of the junction does not agree with germline; a read error may underlie this. This chain connects TRBV7-7 to TRBJ2-7; D call uncertain. The germline V gene has CDR1 SSHAT and CDR2 FNYEAQ (reference sequence). This CDR3 has 13 amino acids. CDR3 residues: CASSPLVTDEQYF. DNA for the CDR3: TGTGCTAGCAGCCCACTGGTTACCGACGAGCAGTACTTC. The full variable domain, in which reference TRBV7-7 and TRBJ2-7 provide the parts outside the CDR3, is GAGVSQSPRYKVTKRGQDVTLRCDPISSHATLYWYQQALGQGPEFLTYFNYEAQPDKSGLPSDRFSAERPEGSISTLTIQRTEQRDSAMYRCASSPLVTDEQYFGPGTRLTVT.

This rearrangement joins TRBV30 to TRBJ2-3; 12 bases fit TRBD2. Germline-derived CDR1 and CDR2 are GTSNPN and SVGIG (reference sequence). The CDR3 loop spans 16 amino acids. J lost 2 bases, V lost 1 base, and 4 bases had no gene match. The CDR3: CAWSGGLAGHTDTQYF. Here the CDR3 DNA reads TGTGCCTGGAGTGGAGGACTAGCGGGACACACAGATACGCAGTATTTT.

V gene TRBV6-5 combines with J gene TRBJ2-1; 12 bases agree with TRBD2. Germline V CDR1 and CDR2: MNHEY, SVGAGI. The V segment lost 7 bases and the J segment 9 bases; nucleotides outside the gene matches: 4. The CDR3 totals 13 residues. The CDR3 region is CASIELAGGEQFF. The DNA for the CDR3 is TGTGCCAGCATAGAACTAGCGGGAGGTGAGCAGTTCTTC.

With respect to this clone: Other nucleotide sequences in the sample specify the same CDR3. J is TRBJ1-1 and V is TRBV5-6, with TRBD1 matching 11 bases. CDR1 and CDR2 (germline): SGHDT, YYEEEE. Trimming cost V 4 bases and J 5 bases; bases outside gene matches: 7. CDR3 length: 15 amino acids. The CDR3 spells CASSLAGTGGTEAFF. The CDR3 DNA reads TGTGCCAGCAGCCTAGCCGGGACAGGGGGAACTGAAGCTTTCTTT.

The chain is built from TRBV7-9 and TRBJ2-7; 7 positions agree with TRBD2. Germline CDR1 and CDR2: SEHNR and FQNEAQ (reference sequence). J lost 4 bases, V lost 4 bases, and 7 bases had no gene match. This CDR3 is built from 14 residues. The CDR3 reads CASSSRDYLYEQYF. CDR3 in DNA: TGTGCCAGCAGCTCCCGGGACTACTTATACGAGCAGTACTTC.

This chain connects TRBV25-1 to TRBJ1-1; D possibly corresponds to TRBD1 (5 bases). In germline, CDR1 is MGHDK, CDR2 SYGVNS. The CDR3 extends over 14 amino acids. Trimming pared 4 bases from V and 1 base from J, leaving 10 bases between. Here the CDR3 DNA reads TGTGCCAGCAGTGTTACAGGACCGAACACTGAAGCTTTCTTT. Residues: CASSVTGPNTEAFF.

A few counts support this clone. This sequence joins TRBV2 and TRBJ1-5, with unresolved D. Germline lookup yields CDR1 SNHLY and CDR2 FYNNEI. V was pared by 6 bases and J by 0 bases, with 12 bases between. The CDR3 totals 15 residues. The CDR3 region is CASRRTGYSNQPQHF. The CDR3 DNA follows: TGTGCCAGCAGAAGGACGGGGTATAGCAATCAGCCCCAGCATTTT.

This clone was seen a single time. The J gene is TRBJ1-1, the V gene TRBV10-3; D remains ambiguous. CDR1 ENHRY and CDR2 SYGVKD come from the germline V gene. Trimming shortened V by 4 bases and J by 0 bases, and 6 bases separated the two germline ends. CDR3 length: 13 residues. CDR3 loop: CAISGEVNTEAFF. DNA for the CDR3: TGTGCCATCAGTGGGGAGGTGAACACTGAAGCTTTCTTT.

This clone appeared a single time. The V call is TRBV10-3, the J call TRBJ2-1; 10 bases line up with TRBD2. The germline gives CDR1 ENHRY, CDR2 SYGVKD. The CDR3 runs 13 residues. The J segment lost 3 bases and the V segment lost 10 bases, leaving 3 bases of the junction unmatched. The CDR3 DNA follows: TGTGCCAGCGGACTAGCGGTCTACAATGAGCAGTTCTTC. This codes for CASGLAVYNEQFF.

The chain is built from TRBV27 and TRBJ1-1; D possibly corresponds to TRBD1 (5 bases). CDR1 and CDR2 from the germline V gene are MNHEY and SMNVEV (reference sequence). This CDR3 region has 13 residues. V was clipped by 7 bases and J by 1 base, with 10 bases between them. CDR3 sequence: CASTQQGNTEAFF. The CDR3 nucleotides are TGTGCCAGCACTCAGCAGGGGAACACTGAAGCTTTCTTT.

The chain employs TRBV7-8 and TRBJ1-1; weak D call: TRBD1 (6 bases). The CDR3 extends over 14 amino acids. Germline CDR1 SGHVS, CDR2 FQNEAQ. Trimming cost V 2 bases and J 0 bases, with 7 bases left between them. The CDR3: CASSLRTVNTEAFF. CDR3 nucleotide sequence: TGTGCCAGCAGCTTAAGGACAGTGAACACTGAAGCTTTCTTT. Looking up the rest from reference TRBV7-8 and TRBJ1-1 gives the full variable domain: GAGVSQSPRYKVAKRGQDVALRCDPISGHVSLFWYQQALGQGPEFLTYFQNEAQLDKSGLPSDRFFAERPEGSVSTLKIQRTQQEDSAVYLCASSLRTVNTEAFFGQGTRLTVV.

The genes are TRBV27 and TRBJ2-5; D might be TRBD1 (6 bases). Germline V CDR1 and CDR2: MNHEY, SMNVEV (reference sequence). Trimming pared 3 bases from V and 5 bases from J, leaving 13 bases between. This CDR3 comprises 14 residues. This CDR3 reads CASSFSGDWETQYF. CDR3 coding DNA: TGTGCCAGCAGTTTCTCAGGGGATTGGGAGACCCAGTACTTC.

The genes are TRBV11-2 and TRBJ2-1; 7 bases map to TRBD1. The CDR3 runs 15 residues. V shed 2 bases and J 9 bases; nucleotides not matched to a gene: 10. Per germline, CDR1 SGHAT and CDR2 FQNNGV. CDR3 nucleotides: TGTGCCAGCAGCTTACCGAGGACAGGTGTTGTTGAGCAGTTCTTC. Protein product: CASSLPRTGVVEQFF.

This CDR3 is CASSQGRGREKLFF. The DNA for the CDR3 is TGCGCCAGCAGCCAAGGAAGAGGCCGGGAAAAACTGTTTTTT. This sequence joins TRBV4-3 and TRBJ1-4; no clear D gene. The CDR3 is made up of 14 amino acids. Germline loops: CDR1 LGHNA, CDR2 YSLEER. The V gene lost 1 base and the J gene lost 8 bases, with 11 bases spanning the gap.

In DNA, the CDR3 is TGTGCCAGCAGCTTACCACCTATTTCCTACAATGAGCAGTTCTTC. Its translation is CASSLPPISYNEQFF. The chain combines TRBV11-3 with TRBJ2-1; D unresolved. Looked up from germline, CDR1 is SGHNT and CDR2 is YENEEA. The CDR3 runs to 15 residues. Trimming removed 2 bases from V and 1 base from J, with 9 bases in between.

This chain connects TRBV5-4 to TRBJ2-5; 8 nucleotides match TRBD2. Germline CDR1 reads SGHNT; CDR2 reads YYREEE (reference sequence). This CDR3 contains 15 residues. Germline trimming cut 4 bases from V and 0 bases from J; bases unmatched to any gene: 5. The CDR3 is CASSPIAGHQETQYF. The CDR3 nucleotides read TGTGCCAGCAGCCCGATAGCGGGGCACCAAGAGACCCAGTACTTC.

The chain recombines TRBV7-8 with TRBJ2-1; D uncertain. The CDR3 loop spans 13 amino acids. Trimming cost V 7 bases and J 8 bases, with 15 bases left between them. Germline V gene data show CDR1 as SGHVS and CDR2 as FQNEAQ. The CDR3 sequence: CASKELTRYEQFF. Here the CDR3 DNA reads TGTGCCAGCAAAGAACTTACGAGATATGAGCAGTTCTTC.

The V call is TRBV5-6, the J call TRBJ1-5, with TRBD1 as a possible D gene (5 bases). V lost 2 bases to trimming and J lost 1 base, with 10 bases between them. The germline gives CDR1 SGHDT, CDR2 YYEEEE. This CDR3 has 15 residues. The CDR3, as DNA: TGTGCCAGCAGCTTCAAGGGGCAGAGCAATCAGCCCCAGCATTTT. This sequence encodes CASSFKGQSNQPQHF.

This chain uses TRBV6-6 with TRBJ1-3; 7 nucleotides agree with TRBD1. The CDR3 runs 14 residues. The V gene end was trimmed by 5 bases and the J gene end by 4 bases; junction bases not matched to a gene: 5. Germline CDR1 reads MNHNY; CDR2 reads SVGAGI (reference sequence). DNA of the CDR3: TGTGCCAGCAGTACCCTGACAGGGGGAAACACCATATATTTT. Translation: CASSTLTGGNTIYF.

The chain combines TRBV28 with TRBJ2-1; 8 positions agree with TRBD2. V shed 4 bases and J 1 base; nucleotides not matched to a gene: 6. This CDR3 contains 16 residues. Germline CDR1 is MDHEN and CDR2 is SYDVKM. Here the CDR3 reads CASSSAGTRSYNEQFF. CDR3 bases: TGTGCCAGCAGTTCCGCCGGGACTAGATCCTACAATGAGCAGTTCTTC. The full variable domain, with the rest looked up from reference TRBV28 and TRBJ2-1, is DVKVTQSSRYLVKRTGEKVFLECVQDMDHENMFWYRQDPGLGLRLIYFSYDVKMKEKGDIPEGYSVSREKKERFSLILESASTNQTSMYLCASSSAGTRSYNEQFFGPGTRLTVL.

The rearrangement uses TRBV9 and TRBJ1-1; no firm D call. CDR1 is SGDLS, CDR2 YYNGEE, per germline. This CDR3 has 14 amino acids. Trimming took off 0 bases at V and 5 bases at J, with 11 bases between the two ends. The CDR3 sequence is CASSVVAEATEAFF. CDR3 nucleotide sequence: TGTGCCAGCAGCGTAGTCGCCGAAGCAACTGAAGCTTTCTTT.

The V and J genes are TRBV7-9 and TRBJ2-7; 9 nucleotides line up with TRBD2. This CDR3 has 16 residues. J gave up 5 bases and V 2 bases, and 10 bases lay outside the gene matches. Germline assignment: CDR1 SEHNR and CDR2 FQNEAQ (reference sequence). This CDR3 is CASSLLAGGSFDEQYF. In nucleotides, the CDR3 is TGTGCCAGCAGCTTACTGGCGGGAGGGTCCTTCGACGAGCAGTACTTC.

The V call is TRBV21-1, the J call TRBJ2-7; TRBD1 was called by the table and not checked on the DNA. TRBV21-1 is an annotated pseudogene. This CDR3 spans 15 amino acids. The CDR3 nucleotides read TGTGCCAGCAGCAAAGCAGGGGACAGAAAGTACGAGCAGTACTTC. Encoded protein: CASSKAGDRKYEQYF.

V is TRBV11-2 and J is TRBJ2-7; D might be TRBD2 (6 bases). Trimming stripped 1 base from V and 1 base from J, with 8 bases between. Germline V lookup: CDR1 SGHAT, CDR2 FQNNGV. The CDR3 has 14 amino acids. The CDR3 DNA sequence: TGTGCCAGCAGCTTAGTCGGGACTTCCTACGAGCAGTACTTC. It is translated as CASSLVGTSYEQYF.

Only one count was recorded for this clone. The chain uses TRBV7-2 and TRBJ2-5; 8 bases line up with TRBD1. With V trimmed by 8 bases and J by 5 bases, 13 bases remained unmatched. Germline V gives CDR1 SGHTA, CDR2 FQGNSA. The CDR3 contains 15 residues. The CDR3 region has the DNA TGTGCCAGCGTCTCGGGGACAGGACCATGGGAGACCCAGTACTTC. Protein sequence: CASVSGTGPWETQYF.